Below, 9 T cell receptor beta chains from the same sample are listed, as sequenced in a study of long-term antiretroviral therapy in people with HIV. A v3.0 immunoSEQ assay was performed at survey level. Clones were read by immunoSEQ multiplex PCR, and TCRdb kept only the in-frame ones, dropping some. This sample has 8,500 to 10,000 clones, with about 77% found just once. The material sequenced was unsorted PBMCs, taken 0.4 years before starting antiretroviral therapy. Source of these receptors: a man aged 30-40 years with HIV.

V usage is TRBV7-6 and J usage is TRBJ1-4; D is perhaps TRBD1 (5 bases). This CDR3 has 16 amino acids. The germline CDR1 and CDR2 sequences are SGHVS and FNYEAQ. Trimming cost V 1 base and J 3 bases, with 12 bases left between them. The CDR3 DNA reads TGTGCCAGCAGCTTAGTTAGCAGGGACCCTAATGAAAAACTGTTTTTT. It translates to CASSLVSRDPNEKLFF.

This clone was seen only a few times. V is TRBV9 and J is TRBJ1-6; TRBD1 matches 7 bases. Germline CDR1 SGDLS, CDR2 YYNGEE. With 3 bases clipped from V and 9 bases from J, the junction kept 9 bases outside the gene matches. This CDR3 comprises 15 residues. The CDR3 DNA reads TGTGCCAGCAGCGGTGGACAGGCTCGTGTTTCACCCCTCCACTTT. As protein: CASSGGQARVSPLHF.

J is TRBJ2-7 and V is TRBV18; TRBD1 might be the D (6 bases). The CDR3 extends over 15 amino acids. V was cut by 0 bases and J by 2 bases, with 11 bases left in between. Germline V gene data show CDR1 as KGHSH and CDR2 as LQKENI. The CDR3 loop is CASSPPTGLTYEQYF. DNA of the CDR3: TGTGCCAGCTCACCACCAACAGGGCTTACCTACGAGCAGTACTTC.

With regard to this clone: An end of the junction does not agree with germline; a read error may underlie this. The chain links TRBV6-5 to TRBJ1-2; D is unclear. CDR1 MNHEY and CDR2 SVGAGI come from the germline V gene. The CDR3 runs to 15 residues. The CDR3 sequence: CASSHSSHPNYGYTF. CDR3 DNA sequence: TGTGCCAGCAGTCACTCGTCCCACCCCAACTATGGCTACACCTTC.

The rearrangement uses TRBV27 and TRBJ2-1, with 9 bases identical to TRBD1. There are 15 residues in the CDR3. Germline CDR1 and CDR2: MNHEY and SMNVEV (reference sequence). V lost 0 bases and J lost 9; bases outside the gene matches: 6. The CDR3 DNA is TGTGCCAGCAGTTTATCGGGACAGGGTAGCTTTGAGCAGTTCTTC. Translated: CASSLSGQGSFEQFF.

This clone was seen a few times. This chain links TRBV16 with TRBJ2-7; D is unclear. The V end was cut by 0 bases, the J end by 0 bases, with 6 bases between. This CDR3 region has 14 residues. CDR1 and CDR2 from the germline V gene are KGHSY and FQNENV. The CDR3 region is CASSQSAGSYEQYF. CDR3 DNA sequence: TGTGCCAGCAGCCAATCTGCCGGCTCCTACGAGCAGTACTTC.

This clone was observed once. The chain links TRBV10-1 to TRBJ1-1, with a tentative D call TRBD1 (5 bases). This CDR3 is 13 amino acids long. Trimming took off 9 bases at V and 0 bases at J, with 11 bases between the two ends. Germline assignment: CDR1 WNHNN and CDR2 SYGVQD (reference sequence). The CDR3, as DNA: TGCGCCAGTAGACAGCAATTGAACACTGAAGCTTTCTTT. This codes for CASRQQLNTEAFF.

This chain joins TRBV30 and TRBJ1-2, with D unresolved. Germline lookup yields CDR1 GTSNPN and CDR2 SVGIG (reference sequence). The CDR3 has 12 amino acids. V shed 3 bases and J shed 4 bases, with 9 bases lying between them. Here the CDR3 reads CAWREESYGYTF. CDR3 in DNA: TGTGCCTGGAGGGAGGAGAGCTATGGCTACACCTTC.

V is TRBV27 and J is TRBJ1-6, with D unresolved. This CDR3 has 14 amino acids. CDR1 and CDR2 (germline): MNHEY, SMNVEV (reference sequence). V lost 5 bases to trimming and J lost 10 bases, with 15 bases between them. CDR3 DNA sequence: TGTGCCAGCAGTCCTCAGAGAGGGAACTCACCCCTCCACTTT. Its protein is CASSPQRGNSPLHF.